This T cell receptor (beta chain) stems from a study of CD8+CD57+ T cells in acquired aplastic anemia. On the study more broadly: Sorted CD4+ plus CD8+ cells gave DNA averaging about 3 ug. Around 11 million reads, on average, were obtained for CD4+ cells from healthy donors.

Germline CDR1 and CDR2: SNHLY and FYNNEI. The CDR3 runs 16 residues. V lost 4 bases to trimming and J lost 8 bases; unmatched junction nucleotides: 8. Findings and caveats of the study: Patients did not significantly differ from controls in CD8+ Simpson's diversity. Both patients and controls carried the same twenty-nine CD8+ CDR3 sequences.

Genomic DNA constituted the template upon which TCR beta VDJ and CDR3 profiling was performed. TCRdb re-analysed the reads in MiXCR, keeping a single row per CDR3 protein. The table shows fewer than 200,000 distinct CDR3 sequences, with 63% occurring only once. This clonotype has ten or more counts. Its antigen is currently unknown. V and J are TRBV2 and TRBJ2-1, with 13 positions matching TRBD2. This TCR was recovered from a human donor in good health. Input material: sorted CD4+, CD8+, or CD8+CD57+ T cells (not recorded which) from PBMCs. The chain's CDR3 is CASSAAGTSGMDEQFF. CDR3 nucleotides: TGTGCCAGCAGTGCGGCCGGGACTAGCGGGATGGATGAGCAGTTCTTC.